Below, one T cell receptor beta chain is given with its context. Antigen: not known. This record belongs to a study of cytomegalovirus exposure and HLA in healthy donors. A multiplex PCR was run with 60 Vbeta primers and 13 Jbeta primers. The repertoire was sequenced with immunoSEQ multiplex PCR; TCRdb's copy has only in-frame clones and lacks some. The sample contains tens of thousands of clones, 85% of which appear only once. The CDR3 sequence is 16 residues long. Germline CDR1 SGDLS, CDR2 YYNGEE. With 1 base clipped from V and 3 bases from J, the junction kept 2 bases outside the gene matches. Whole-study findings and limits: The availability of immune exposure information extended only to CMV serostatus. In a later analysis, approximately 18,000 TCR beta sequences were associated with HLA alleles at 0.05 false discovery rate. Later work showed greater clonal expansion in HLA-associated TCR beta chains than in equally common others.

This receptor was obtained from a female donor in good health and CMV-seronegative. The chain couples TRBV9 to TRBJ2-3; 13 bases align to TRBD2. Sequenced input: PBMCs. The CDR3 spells CASSVLGLAGTDTQYF. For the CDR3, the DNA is TGTGCCAGCAGCGTACTGGGACTAGCGGGAACAGATACGCAGTATTTT.